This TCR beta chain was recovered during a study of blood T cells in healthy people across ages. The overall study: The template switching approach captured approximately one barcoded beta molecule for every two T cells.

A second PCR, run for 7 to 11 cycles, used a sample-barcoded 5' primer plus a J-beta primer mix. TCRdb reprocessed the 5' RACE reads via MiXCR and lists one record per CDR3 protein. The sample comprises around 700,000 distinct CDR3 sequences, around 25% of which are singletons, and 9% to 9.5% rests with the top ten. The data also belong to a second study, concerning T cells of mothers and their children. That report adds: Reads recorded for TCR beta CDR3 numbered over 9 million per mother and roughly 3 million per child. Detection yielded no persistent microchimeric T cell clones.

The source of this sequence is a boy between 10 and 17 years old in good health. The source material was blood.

DNA for the CDR3: TGCAGTGCTAGAAGTCTAGCGGGGGCTGGCGAGCAGTACTTC. This encodes CSARSLAGAGEQYF. This chain links TRBV20-1 with TRBJ2-7, with TRBD2 matching over 10 bases. Germline-derived CDR1 and CDR2 are DFQATT and SNEGSKA (reference sequence). This CDR3 region has 14 residues. V was clipped by 2 bases and J by 6 bases; unmatched bases: 7.